This T cell receptor beta chain was sequenced during a study of blood T cell repertoires in COVID-19. Study summary: COVID-19 samples, acute and convalescent, were from the United States, Italy and Spain.

Original analysis: Amplification of reference gene primers was used by the study to estimate nucleated cell counts. The table came from immunoSEQ multiplex PCR; TCRdb's copy has only in-frame clones and leaves some out. That table gives V, J and clone size, and the DNA gave D and trimming. Of some 220,000 clones in the sample, 65% to 85% were seen once. Germline CDR1 is MGHDK and CDR2 is SYGVNS. After removal of 0 bases from V and 4 bases from J, the junction contained 8 bases not matched to a gene. The CDR3 covers 16 residues. This receptor was identified in a human donor in a cohort sampled during active COVID-19. The specimen was peripheral blood. This sequence joins TRBV25-1 and TRBJ2-7; 8 positions match TRBD1. The CDR3 sequence is CASSEYSGQGWYEQYF. DNA of the CDR3: TGTGCCAGCAGTGAATATTCAGGACAGGGTTGGTACGAGCAGTACTTC.